This T cell receptor (beta chain) was documented in a study of T cell repertoires in cytomegalovirus infection. Study-wide background: The public TCR beta signatures pointed to both CMV infection and matching HLA type.

Each CDR3 protein is one row after TCRdb ran MiXCR on the reads. Altogether about 920,000 distinct CDR3 sequences are present, roughly 30% being singletons, with the ten largest covering around 15%. This CDR3 comprises 16 residues. Germline V gene sequence: CDR1 SNHLY, CDR2 FYNNEI. V gave up 3 bases and J gave up 5 bases; unmatched junction bases: 10. About this clonotype: Its matching antigen is unknown.

The receptor was isolated from a human donor in good health (CMV status not recorded). Some clones in this sample may be carry-over from other donors' samples. The chain recombines TRBV2 with TRBJ2-5; 9 nucleotides match TRBD2. Sequencing used cultured CD8+ T cells from PBMCs, obtained from culture after CMV antigen stimulation. CDR3 protein: CASSDPLAGLGETQYF. Here the CDR3 DNA reads TGTGCCAGCAGTGACCCACTAGCGGGCCTAGGGGAGACCCAGTACTTC. Drawing the rest from reference TRBV2 and TRBJ2-5, the complete variable domain is EPEVTQTPSHQVTQMGQEVILRCVPISNHLYFYWYRQILGQKVEFLVSFYNNEISEKSEIFDDQFSVERPDGSNFTLKIRSTKLEDSAMYFCASSDPLAGLGETQYFGPGTRLLVL.